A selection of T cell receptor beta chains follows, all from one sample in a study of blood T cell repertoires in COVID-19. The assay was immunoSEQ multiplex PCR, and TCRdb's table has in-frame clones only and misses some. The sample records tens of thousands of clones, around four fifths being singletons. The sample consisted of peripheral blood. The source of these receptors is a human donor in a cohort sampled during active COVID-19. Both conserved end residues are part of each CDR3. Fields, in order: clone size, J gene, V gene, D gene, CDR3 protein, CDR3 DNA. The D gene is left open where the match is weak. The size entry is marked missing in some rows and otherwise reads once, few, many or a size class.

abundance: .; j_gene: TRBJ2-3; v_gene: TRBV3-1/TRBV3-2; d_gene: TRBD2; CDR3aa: CASSRSGGTDTQYF; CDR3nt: TGTGCCAGCAGCCGCAGCGGGGGGACAGATACGCAGTATTTT
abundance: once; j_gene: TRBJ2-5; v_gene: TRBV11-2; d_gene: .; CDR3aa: CASSLVGFSGEGETQYF; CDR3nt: TGTGCCAGCAGCTTAGTTGGTTTTAGCGGTGAGGGGGAGACCCAGTACTTC
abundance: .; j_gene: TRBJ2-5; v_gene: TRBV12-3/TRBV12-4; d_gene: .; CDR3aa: CASSFRETQYF; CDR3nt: TGTGCCAGCAGTTTTCGAGAGACCCAGTACTTC
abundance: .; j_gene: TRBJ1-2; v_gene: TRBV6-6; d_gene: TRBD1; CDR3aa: CASSRGQGAVGYTF; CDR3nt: TGTGCCAGCAGCCGGGGACAGGGGGCGGTAGGCTACACCTTC
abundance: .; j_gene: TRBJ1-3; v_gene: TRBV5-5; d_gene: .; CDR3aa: CASSFEITNGNTIYF; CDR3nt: TGTGCCAGCAGCTTCGAGATCACCAACGGAAACACCATATATTTT
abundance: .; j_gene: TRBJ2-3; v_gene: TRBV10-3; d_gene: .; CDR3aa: CAISGPSTDTQYF; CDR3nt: TGTGCCATCAGTGGGCCTAGCACAGATACGCAGTATTTT
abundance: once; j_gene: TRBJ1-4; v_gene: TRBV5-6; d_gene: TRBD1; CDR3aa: CASSSLGTGNPSNEKLFF; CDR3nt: TGTGCCAGCAGCTCCCTCGGGACAGGGAATCCTTCTAATGAAAAACTGTTTTTT
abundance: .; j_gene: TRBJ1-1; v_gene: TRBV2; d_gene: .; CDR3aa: CASSGFRRNTEAFF; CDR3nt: TGTGCCAGCAGTGGCTTTCGGAGGAACACTGAAGCTTTCTTT
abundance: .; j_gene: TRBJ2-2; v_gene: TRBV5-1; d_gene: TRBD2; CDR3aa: CASRQLAGAVTGELFF; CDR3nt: TGCGCCAGCAGACAACTAGCGGGGGCTGTCACCGGGGAGCTGTTTTTT
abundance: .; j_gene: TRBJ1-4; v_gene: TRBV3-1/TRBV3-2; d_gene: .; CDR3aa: CASSQVPTGKLFF; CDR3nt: TGTGCCAGCAGCCAAGTTCCGACTGGAAAACTGTTTTTT
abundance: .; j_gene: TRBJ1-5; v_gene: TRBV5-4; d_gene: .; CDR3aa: CASSLGGGRGLDQPQHF; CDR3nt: TGTGCCAGCAGCCTGGGGGGCGGCAGGGGATTGGATCAGCCCCAGCATTTT
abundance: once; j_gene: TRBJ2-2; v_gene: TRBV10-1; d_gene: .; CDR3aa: CASSVLPDPLTGELFF; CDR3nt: TGCGCCAGCAGTGTACTACCCGACCCGCTAACCGGGGAGCTGTTTTTT
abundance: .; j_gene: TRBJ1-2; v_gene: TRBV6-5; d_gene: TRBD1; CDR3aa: CASTEGQGPYGYTF; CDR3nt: TGTGCCAGCACCGAGGGACAGGGGCCCTATGGCTACACCTTC
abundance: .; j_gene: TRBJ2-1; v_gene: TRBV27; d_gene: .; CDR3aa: CASSPRLTLTYNEQFF; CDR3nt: TGTGCCAGCAGTCCTAGGCTCACCTTAACCTACAATGAGCAGTTCTTC
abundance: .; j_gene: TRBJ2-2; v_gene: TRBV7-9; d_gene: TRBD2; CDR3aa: CASSLSGGNTGELFF; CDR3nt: TGTGCCAGCAGCTTAAGCGGGGGGAACACCGGGGAGCTGTTTTTT
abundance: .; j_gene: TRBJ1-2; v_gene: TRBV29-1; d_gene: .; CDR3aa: CSVVWGPDGYTF; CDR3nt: TGCAGCGTTGTGTGGGGGCCGGATGGCTACACCTTC
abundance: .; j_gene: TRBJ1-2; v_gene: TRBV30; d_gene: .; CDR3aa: CAWRAASPGYGYTF; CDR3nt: TGTGCCTGGAGGGCCGCGTCCCCGGGCTATGGCTACACCTTC
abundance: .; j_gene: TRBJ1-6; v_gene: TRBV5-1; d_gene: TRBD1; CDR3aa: CASQRTGTGGSPLHF; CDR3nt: TGCGCCAGCCAGAGAACCGGGACAGGGGGTTCACCCCTCCACTTT
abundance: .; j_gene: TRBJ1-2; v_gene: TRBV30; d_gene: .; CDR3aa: CAWRTQHYGYTF; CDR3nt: TGTGCCTGGAGGACTCAGCACTATGGCTACACCTTC
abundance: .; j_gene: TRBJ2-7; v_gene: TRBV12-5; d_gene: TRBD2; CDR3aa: CASGPAQLAVHEQYF; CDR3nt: TGTGCTAGTGGGCCAGCGCAACTAGCGGTCCACGAGCAGTACTTC
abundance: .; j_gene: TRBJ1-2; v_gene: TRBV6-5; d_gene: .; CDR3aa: CASSYNKPTGTYGYTF; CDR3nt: TGTGCCAGCAGTTACAATAAACCAACAGGGACCTATGGCTACACCTTC
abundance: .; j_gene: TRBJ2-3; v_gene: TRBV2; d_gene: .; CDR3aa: CASSEVGTTDTQYF; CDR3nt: TGTGCCAGCAGTGAAGTTGGGACAACAGATACGCAGTATTTT
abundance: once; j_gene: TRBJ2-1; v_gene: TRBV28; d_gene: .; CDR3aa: CASSLLVGAAGSNEQFF; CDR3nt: TGTGCCAGCAGTTTATTAGTTGGCGCTGCGGGTTCCAATGAGCAGTTCTTC
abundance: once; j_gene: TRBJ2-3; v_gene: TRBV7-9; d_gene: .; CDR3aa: CASSRVGPDTQYF; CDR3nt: TGTGCCAGCAGCCGGGTAGGCCCAGATACGCAGTATTTT
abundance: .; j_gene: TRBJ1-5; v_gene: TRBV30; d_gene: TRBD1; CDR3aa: CAWSGGGGGLLPQHF; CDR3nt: TGTGCCTGGAGTGGTGGAGGGGGCGGGTTGCTGCCCCAGCATTTT
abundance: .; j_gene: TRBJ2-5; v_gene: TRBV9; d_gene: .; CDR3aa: CASSDPRLALTQETQYF; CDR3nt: TGTGCCAGCAGCGACCCCAGGCTAGCGCTCACCCAAGAGACCCAGTACTTC
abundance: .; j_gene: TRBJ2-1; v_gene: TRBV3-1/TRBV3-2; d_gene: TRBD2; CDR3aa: CASSQDRGGFDEQFF; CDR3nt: TGTGCCAGCAGCCAAGATCGGGGGGGTTTCGATGAGCAGTTCTTC
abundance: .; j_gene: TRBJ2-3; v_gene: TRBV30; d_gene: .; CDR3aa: CAWSVDERGTQYF; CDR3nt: TGTGCCTGGAGTGTAGACGAAAGGGGTACGCAGTATTTT
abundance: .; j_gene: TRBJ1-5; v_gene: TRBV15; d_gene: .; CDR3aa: CATSFGFNQPQHF; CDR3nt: TGTGCCACCAGCTTCGGGTTCAATCAGCCCCAGCATTTT
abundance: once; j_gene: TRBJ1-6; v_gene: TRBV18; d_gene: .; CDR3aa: CASSSIGVDVPLHF; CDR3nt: TGTGCCAGCTCATCTATCGGGGTTGATGTCCCCCTCCACTTT
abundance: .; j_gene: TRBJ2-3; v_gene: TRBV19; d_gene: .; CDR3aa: CASSMGGRGGDTQYF; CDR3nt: TGTGCCAGTAGTATGGGGGGAAGGGGCGGAGATACGCAGTATTTT
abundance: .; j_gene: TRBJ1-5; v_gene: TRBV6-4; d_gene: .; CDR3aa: CASSDQGGHQPQHF; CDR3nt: TGTGCCAGCAGTGACCAGGGAGGGCATCAGCCCCAGCATTTT
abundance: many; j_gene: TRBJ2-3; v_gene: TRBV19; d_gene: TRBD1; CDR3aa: CASSVDRATDTQYF; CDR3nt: TGTGCCAGTAGTGTGGACAGGGCTACAGATACGCAGTATTTT
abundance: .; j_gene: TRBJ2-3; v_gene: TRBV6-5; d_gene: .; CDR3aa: CASSYAGSGSTDTQYF; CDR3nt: TGTGCCAGCAGTTACGCGGGCAGCGGGAGCACAGATACGCAGTATTTT
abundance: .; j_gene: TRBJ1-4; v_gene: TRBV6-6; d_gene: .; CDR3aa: CASSPRENEKLFF; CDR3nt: TGTGCCAGCAGCCCCCGGGAGAATGAAAAACTGTTTTTT
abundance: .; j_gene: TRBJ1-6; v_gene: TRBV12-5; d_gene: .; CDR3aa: CAAAGAGRESPLHF; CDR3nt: TGTGCCGCCGCGGGCGCTGGTAGGGAATCACCCCTCCACTTT
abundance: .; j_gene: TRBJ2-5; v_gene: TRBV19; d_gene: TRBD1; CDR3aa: CASSVDRETQYF; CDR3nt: TGTGCCAGTAGCGTGGACAGGGAGACCCAGTACTTC
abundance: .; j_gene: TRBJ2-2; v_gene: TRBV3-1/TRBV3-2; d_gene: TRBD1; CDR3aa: CASGNPGTGANTGELFF; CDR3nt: TGTGCCAGCGGCAATCCCGGGACAGGGGCCAACACCGGGGAGCTGTTTTTT
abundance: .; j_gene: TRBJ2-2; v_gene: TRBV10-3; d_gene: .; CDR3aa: CAISFTGTPTGELFF; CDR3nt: TGTGCCATCAGTTTCACCGGGACACCCACCGGGGAGCTGTTTTTT
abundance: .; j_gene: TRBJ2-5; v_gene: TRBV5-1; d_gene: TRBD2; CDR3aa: CASSLSGREEETQYF; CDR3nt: TGCGCCAGCAGCTTGTCAGGGAGGGAGGAAGAGACCCAGTACTTC
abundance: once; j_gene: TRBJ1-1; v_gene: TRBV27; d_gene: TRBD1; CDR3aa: CASRDRGALPNTEAFF; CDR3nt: TGTGCCAGCAGGGACAGGGGAGCCCTACCAAACACTGAAGCTTTCTTT
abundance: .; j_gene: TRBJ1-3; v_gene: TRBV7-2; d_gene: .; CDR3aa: CASSTGNTIYF; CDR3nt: TGTGCCAGCAGTACTGGAAACACCATATATTTT
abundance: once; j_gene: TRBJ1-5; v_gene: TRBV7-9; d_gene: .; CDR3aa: CASSFFRGGGSNQPQHF; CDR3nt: TGTGCCAGCAGCTTTTTCCGCGGGGGGGGTAGCAATCAGCCCCAGCATTTT
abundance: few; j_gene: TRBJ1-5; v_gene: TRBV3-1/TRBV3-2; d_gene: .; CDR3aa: CASSQGRGQPQHF; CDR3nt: TGTGCCAGCAGCCAAGGTCGGGGTCAGCCCCAGCATTTT
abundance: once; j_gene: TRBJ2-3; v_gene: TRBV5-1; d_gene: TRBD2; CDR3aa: CASSLGASGYTDTQYF; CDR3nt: TGCGCCAGCAGCTTGGGGGCTAGCGGGTACACAGATACGCAGTATTTT
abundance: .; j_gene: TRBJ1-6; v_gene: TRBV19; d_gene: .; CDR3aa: CASSPTGLASPLHF; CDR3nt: TGTGCCAGTTCACCTACAGGGTTGGCTTCACCCCTCCACTTT
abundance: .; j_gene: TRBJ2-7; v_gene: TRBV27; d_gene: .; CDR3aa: CASSFSDTSYEQYF; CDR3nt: TGTGCCAGCAGTTTCTCGGACACCTCCTACGAGCAGTACTTC
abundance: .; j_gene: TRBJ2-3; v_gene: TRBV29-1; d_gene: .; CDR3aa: CSVHAGYTDTQYF; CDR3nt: TGCAGCGTTCATGCGGGGTACACAGATACGCAGTATTTT
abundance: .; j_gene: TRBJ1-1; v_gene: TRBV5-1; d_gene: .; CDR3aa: CASRDILNTEAFF; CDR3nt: TGCGCCAGCAGGGACATATTGAACACTGAAGCTTTCTTT
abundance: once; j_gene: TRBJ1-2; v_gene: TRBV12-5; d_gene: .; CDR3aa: CASVQGYYGYTF; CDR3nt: TGTGCTAGTGTTCAGGGGTATTATGGCTACACCTTC
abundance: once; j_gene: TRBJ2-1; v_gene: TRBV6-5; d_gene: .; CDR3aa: CASREMGGNEQFF; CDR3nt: TGTGCCAGCAGGGAGATGGGGGGCAATGAGCAGTTCTTC
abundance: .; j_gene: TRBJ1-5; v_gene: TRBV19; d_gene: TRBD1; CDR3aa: CASRNTGGNQPQHF; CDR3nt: TGTGCCAGTAGGAATACAGGGGGTAATCAGCCCCAGCATTTT